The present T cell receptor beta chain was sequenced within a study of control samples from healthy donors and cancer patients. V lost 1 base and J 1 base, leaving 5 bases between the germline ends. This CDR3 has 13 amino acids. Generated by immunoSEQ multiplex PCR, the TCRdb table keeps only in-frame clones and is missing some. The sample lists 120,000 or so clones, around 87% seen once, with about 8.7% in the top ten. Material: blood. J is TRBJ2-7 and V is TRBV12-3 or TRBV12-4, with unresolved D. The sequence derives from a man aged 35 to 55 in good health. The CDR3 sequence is CASSLVYSYEQYF. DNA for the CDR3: TGTGCCAGCAGTTTAGTCTATTCCTACGAGCAGTACTTC.